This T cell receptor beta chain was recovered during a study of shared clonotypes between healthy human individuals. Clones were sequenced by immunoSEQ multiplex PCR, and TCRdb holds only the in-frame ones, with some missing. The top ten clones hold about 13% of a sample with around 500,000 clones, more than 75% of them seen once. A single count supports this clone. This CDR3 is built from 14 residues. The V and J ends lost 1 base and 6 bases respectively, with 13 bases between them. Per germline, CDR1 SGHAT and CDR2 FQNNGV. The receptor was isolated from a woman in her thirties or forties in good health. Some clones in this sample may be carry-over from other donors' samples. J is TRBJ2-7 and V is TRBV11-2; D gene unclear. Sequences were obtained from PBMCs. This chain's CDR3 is CASSLGLWPPEQYF. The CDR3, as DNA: TGTGCCAGCAGCTTAGGATTGTGGCCGCCCGAGCAGTACTTC.